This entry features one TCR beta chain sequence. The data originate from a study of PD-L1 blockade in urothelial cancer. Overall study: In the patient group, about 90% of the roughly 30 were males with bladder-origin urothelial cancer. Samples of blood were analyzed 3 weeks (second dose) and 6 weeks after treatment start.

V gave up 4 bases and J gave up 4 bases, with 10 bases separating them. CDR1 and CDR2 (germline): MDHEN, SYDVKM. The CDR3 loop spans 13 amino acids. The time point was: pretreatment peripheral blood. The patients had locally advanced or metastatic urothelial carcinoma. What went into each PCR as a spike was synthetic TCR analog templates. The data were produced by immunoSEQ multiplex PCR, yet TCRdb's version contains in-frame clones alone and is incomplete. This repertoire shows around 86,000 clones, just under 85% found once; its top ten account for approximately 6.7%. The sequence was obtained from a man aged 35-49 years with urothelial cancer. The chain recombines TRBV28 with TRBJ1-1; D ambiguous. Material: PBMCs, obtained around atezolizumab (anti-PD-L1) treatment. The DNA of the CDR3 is TGTGCCAGCAGTTACCCCGGGATCACTGAAGCTTTCTTT. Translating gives CASSYPGITEAFF.